This entry describes one TCR beta chain. This sample stems from a study of beta chain features in type 1 diabetes. The investigators reverse transcribed all of the isolated RNA, so they sequenced expressed TCRB transcripts. Profiled with immunoSEQ multiplex PCR; TCRdb holds only in-frame clones, not every one. Here the sample spans 900,000 or so clones, 17% being singletons. Trimming shortened V by 5 bases and J by 0 bases, and 10 bases separated the two germline ends. The CDR3 loop spans 15 amino acids. The germline V gene encodes CDR1 LGHNA and CDR2 YNFKEQ. The V gene is TRBV4-2, the J gene TRBJ2-2; D unresolved. Sequenced input: naive CD4+ T cells from blood. The receptor's source is a woman aged 18-29 years in good health. The CDR3 DNA reads as TGTGCCAGCAGCTATTCAGGAACGAACACCGGGGAGCTGTTTTTT. Translation gives CASSYSGTNTGELFF.